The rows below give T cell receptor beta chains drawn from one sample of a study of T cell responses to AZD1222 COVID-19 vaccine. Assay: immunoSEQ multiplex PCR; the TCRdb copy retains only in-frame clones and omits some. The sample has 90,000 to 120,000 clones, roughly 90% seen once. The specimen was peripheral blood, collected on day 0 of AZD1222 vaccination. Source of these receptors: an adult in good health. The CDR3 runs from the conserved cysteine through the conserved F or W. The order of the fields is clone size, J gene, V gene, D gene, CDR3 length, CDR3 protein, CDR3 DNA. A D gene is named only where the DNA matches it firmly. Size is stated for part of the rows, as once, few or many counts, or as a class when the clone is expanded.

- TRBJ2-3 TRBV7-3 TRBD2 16 CASSPRGAGGTDTQYF TGTGCCAGCAGCCCCCGCGGTGCGGGAGGTACAGATACGCAGTATTTT
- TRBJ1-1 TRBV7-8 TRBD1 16 CASRHRQGGMGTEAFF TGTGCCAGCAGACATCGACAGGGAGGAATGGGCACTGAAGCTTTCTTT
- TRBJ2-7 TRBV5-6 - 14 CASSFDRGTVEQYF TGTGCCAGCAGCTTCGACCGGGGTACGGTGGAGCAGTACTTC
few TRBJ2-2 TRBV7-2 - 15 CASSLGNVITGELFF TGTGCCAGCAGCTTAGGAAATGTGATCACCGGGGAGCTGTTTTTT
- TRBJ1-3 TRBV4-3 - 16 CASRLSLADSGNTIYF TGCGCCAGCAGACTCTCTCTGGCGGACTCTGGAAACACCATATATTTT
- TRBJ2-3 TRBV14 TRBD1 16 CASSYYTGGGGDTQYF TGTGCCAGCAGCTACTACACAGGGGGCGGTGGAGATACGCAGTATTTT
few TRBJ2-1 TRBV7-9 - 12 CASSPRQNEQFF TGTGCCAGCAGCCCGAGGCAAAATGAGCAGTTCTTC
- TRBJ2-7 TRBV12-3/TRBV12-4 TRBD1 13 CASRQGGAYEQYF TGTGCCAGTAGACAGGGGGGAGCTTACGAGCAGTACTTC
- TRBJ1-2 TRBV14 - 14 CASSLAGLNYGYTF TGTGCCAGCAGCCTAGCGGGCCTAAACTATGGCTACACCTTC
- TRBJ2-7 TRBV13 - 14 CASSIYREPHEQYF TGTGCCAGCAGCATCTACAGGGAGCCCCACGAGCAGTACTTC
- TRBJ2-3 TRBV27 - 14 CASSLGLDTDTQYF TGTGCCAGCAGTTTAGGGCTAGACACAGATACGCAGTATTTT
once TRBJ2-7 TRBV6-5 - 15 CASSYSIIGAYEQYF TGTGCCAGCAGTTACTCGATAATCGGAGCCTACGAGCAGTACTTC
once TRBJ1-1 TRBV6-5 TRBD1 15 CASSQTQGAWAEAFF TGTGCCAGCAGCCAAACTCAGGGGGCGTGGGCTGAAGCTTTCTTT
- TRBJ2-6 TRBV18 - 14 CASSPPAGANVLTF TGTGCCAGCTCACCACCAGCTGGGGCCAACGTCCTGACTTTC
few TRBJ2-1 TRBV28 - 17 CASSAGFRDRNYNEQFF TGTGCCAGCAGTGCCGGATTCCGGGACCGCAATTACAATGAGCAGTTCTTC
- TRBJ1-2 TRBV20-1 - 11 CSAEPNYGYTF TGCAGTGCGGAACCTAACTATGGCTACACCTTC
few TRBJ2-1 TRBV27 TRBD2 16 CASRLLAGVRNNEQFF TGTGCCAGCAGATTACTAGCGGGAGTTAGGAACAATGAGCAGTTCTTC
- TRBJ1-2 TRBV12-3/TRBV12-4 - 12 CASSRRTYGYTF TGTGCCAGCAGTCGGAGGACCTATGGCTACACCTTC
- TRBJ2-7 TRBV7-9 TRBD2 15 CASSLVLAGGDEQYF TGTGCCAGCAGCTTAGTACTAGCGGGAGGCGACGAGCAGTACTTC